One and the same sample provided the 2 T cell receptor beta chains below, sequenced in a study of blood T cells in healthy people across ages. A sample-barcoded 5' primer and a J-beta primer mix were used in a second PCR of about 7 to 12 cycles. A single record per CDR3 protein comes from TCRdb applying MiXCR to the 5' RACE reads. The sample consists of about 570,000 distinct CDR3 sequences, about 29% of them appearing once. These sequences were also reported in another study, on T cells of mothers and their children.

The specimen sequenced was blood. The source of these receptors is a boy aged 2 to 10 in good health.

The rearrangement uses TRBV12-3 or TRBV12-4 and TRBJ2-3; D is undetermined. V shed 10 bases and J shed 1 base, with 12 bases lying between them. The CDR3 has 13 amino acids. CDR3 coding DNA: TGTGCCACCGAGGATGTAGGCACAGATACGCAGTATTTT. Translating gives CATEDVGTDTQYF.

This clonotype was seen only a few times. This sequence joins TRBV6-5 and TRBJ1-4; 7 bases align to TRBD1. Trimming removed 6 bases from V and 4 bases from J; junction bases left unmatched: 2. Germline CDR1 MNHEY, CDR2 SVGAGI. The CDR3 has 13 residues. CDR3 sequence reads: CASSRQGNEKLFF. The CDR3 DNA is TGTGCCAGCAGCCGACAGGGTAATGAAAAACTGTTTTTT.